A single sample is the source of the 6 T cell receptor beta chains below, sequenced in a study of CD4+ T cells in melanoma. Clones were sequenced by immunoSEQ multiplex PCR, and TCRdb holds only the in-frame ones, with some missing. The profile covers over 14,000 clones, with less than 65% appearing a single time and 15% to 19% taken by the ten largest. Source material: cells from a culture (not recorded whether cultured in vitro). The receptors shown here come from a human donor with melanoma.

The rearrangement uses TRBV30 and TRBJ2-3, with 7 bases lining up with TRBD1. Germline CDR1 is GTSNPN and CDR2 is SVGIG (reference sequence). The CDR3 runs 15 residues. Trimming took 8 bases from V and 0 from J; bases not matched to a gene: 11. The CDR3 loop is CAINRGGLSTDTQYF. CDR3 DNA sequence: TGTGCCATAAACAGGGGTGGGTTGAGCACAGATACGCAGTATTTT. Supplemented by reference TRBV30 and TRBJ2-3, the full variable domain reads SQTIHQWPATLVQPVGSPLSLECTVEGTSNPNLYWYRQAAGRGLQLLFYSVGIGQISSEVPQNLSASRPQDRQFILSSKKLLLSDSGFYLCAINRGGLSTDTQYFGPGTRLTVL.

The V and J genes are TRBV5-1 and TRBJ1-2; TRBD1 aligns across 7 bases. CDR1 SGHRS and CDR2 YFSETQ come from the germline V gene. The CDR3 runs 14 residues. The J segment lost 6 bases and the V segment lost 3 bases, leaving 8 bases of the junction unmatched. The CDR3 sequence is CASSYRGKEDGYTF. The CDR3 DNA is TGCGCCAGCAGCTACAGGGGAAAGGAGGATGGCTACACCTTC.

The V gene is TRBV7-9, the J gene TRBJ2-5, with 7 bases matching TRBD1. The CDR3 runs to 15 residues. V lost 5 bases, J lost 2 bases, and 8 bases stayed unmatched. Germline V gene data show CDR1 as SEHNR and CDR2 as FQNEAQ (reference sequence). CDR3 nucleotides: TGTGCCAGCAGCCCTGGGGACAGTTTTCAAGAGACCCAGTACTTC. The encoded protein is CASSPGDSFQETQYF.

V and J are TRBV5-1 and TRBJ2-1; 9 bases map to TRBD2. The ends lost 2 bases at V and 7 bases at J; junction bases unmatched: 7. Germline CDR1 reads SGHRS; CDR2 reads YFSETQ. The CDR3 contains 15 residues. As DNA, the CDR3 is TGCGCCAGCAGCTTAACCGGGGCGGGGGGGAATGAGCAGTTCTTC. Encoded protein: CASSLTGAGGNEQFF.

The DNA of the CDR3 is TGTGCCAGCAGCGTAGCGCCCCTAGCGGGGGTGGGGGAGACCCAGTACTTC. Translated, it gives CASSVAPLAGVGETQYF. The gene calls are TRBV9 and TRBJ2-5; 10 nucleotides agree with TRBD2. There are 17 residues in the CDR3. Germline trimming cut 0 bases from V and 5 bases from J; bases unmatched to any gene: 10. The germline CDR1 and CDR2 sequences are SGDLS and YYNGEE.

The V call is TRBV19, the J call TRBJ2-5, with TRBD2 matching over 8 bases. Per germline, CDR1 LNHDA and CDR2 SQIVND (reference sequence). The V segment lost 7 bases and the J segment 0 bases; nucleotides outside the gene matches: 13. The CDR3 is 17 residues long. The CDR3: CASTGGGLSRYQETQYF. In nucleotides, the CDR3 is TGTGCCAGTACGGGAGGGGGACTCTCCCGGTACCAAGAGACCCAGTACTTC.